This is a list of T cell receptor beta chains from one sample in a study of CD8+CD57+ T cells in acquired aplastic anemia. TCRdb reprocessed the reads via MiXCR and lists one record per CDR3 protein. The table lists hundreds of thousands of distinct CDR3 sequences, roughly 34% of them singletons. Sequenced material: sorted CD4+, CD8+, or CD8+CD57+ T cells (not recorded which) from PBMCs. The receptors were sampled from a human donor with aplastic anemia. The CDR3 runs from the conserved cysteine through the conserved F or W. Each record gives: D gene, V gene, clone size, J gene, CDR3 protein, CDR3 DNA. A D gene is named only where the DNA matches it firmly. Size tells how often a clone was seen (once, few, many) or the class of an expanded clone, and some rows leave it out.

d_call: NA; v_call: TRBV30; clone_size: few; j_call: TRBJ1-5; cdr3_aa: CAWERGQNQPQHF; cdr3_nt: TGTGCCTGGGAACGGGGTCAGAATCAGCCCCAGCATTTT
d_call: NA; v_call: TRBV11-2; clone_size: NA; j_call: TRBJ2-3; cdr3_aa: CAGSLGGEGATDTQYF; cdr3_nt: TGTGCCGGCAGCTTAGGTGGGGAGGGGGCCACAGATACGCAGTATTTT
d_call: TRBD1; v_call: TRBV20-1; clone_size: many; j_call: TRBJ1-5; cdr3_aa: CSARKGAQVQPQHF; cdr3_nt: TGCAGTGCTAGAAAGGGGGCGCAAGTTCAGCCCCAGCATTTT
d_call: TRBD2; v_call: TRBV7-3; clone_size: few; j_call: TRBJ2-5; cdr3_aa: CASSSRAGGVGETQYF; cdr3_nt: TGTGCCAGCAGCTCGAGAGCGGGAGGGGTGGGAGAGACCCAGTACTTC
d_call: TRBD1; v_call: TRBV15; clone_size: many; j_call: TRBJ1-4; cdr3_aa: CATSRQTGPDEKLFF; cdr3_nt: TGTGCCACCAGCAGACAGACAGGGCCGGATGAAAAACTGTTTTTT
d_call: TRBD2; v_call: TRBV12-5; clone_size: NA; j_call: TRBJ2-1; cdr3_aa: CASGLAGTSNIPEQFF; cdr3_nt: TGTGCTAGTGGTTTGGCCGGGACTAGCAACATTCCTGAGCAGTTCTTC
d_call: NA; v_call: TRBV19; clone_size: NA; j_call: TRBJ2-7; cdr3_aa: CASSIGPLNYEQYF; cdr3_nt: TGTGCCAGTAGTATAGGACCTTTAAACTACGAGCAGTACTTC
d_call: TRBD1; v_call: TRBV18; clone_size: few; j_call: TRBJ2-1; cdr3_aa: CASSPPFEGTEPYREQFF; cdr3_nt: TGTGCCAGCTCACCGCCATTTGAGGGGACAGAGCCGTACCGAGAGCAGTTCTTC
d_call: NA; v_call: TRBV7-6; clone_size: NA; j_call: TRBJ1-1; cdr3_aa: CASSLAVSGSYTEAFF; cdr3_nt: TGTGCCAGCAGCTTAGCTGTGTCGGGGTCGTACACTGAAGCTTTCTTT
d_call: NA; v_call: TRBV15; clone_size: many; j_call: TRBJ1-2; cdr3_aa: CATSLYLGGDEGYTF; cdr3_nt: TGTGCCACCAGCTTATACTTGGGGGGCGACGAGGGCTACACCTTC
d_call: NA; v_call: TRBV4-1; clone_size: NA; j_call: TRBJ1-2; cdr3_aa: CASSQDPRGGKYGYTF; cdr3_nt: TGCGCCAGCAGCCAAGATCCCCGGGGGGGGAAATATGGCTACACCTTC
d_call: TRBD1; v_call: TRBV20-1; clone_size: few; j_call: TRBJ1-6; cdr3_aa: CSARDIQGVAYSPLHF; cdr3_nt: TGCAGTGCTAGAGATATACAGGGGGTTGCTTATTCACCCCTCCACTTT
d_call: NA; v_call: TRBV12-3/TRBV12-4; clone_size: many; j_call: TRBJ2-1; cdr3_aa: CASSLYRYNEQFF; cdr3_nt: TGTGCCAGCAGTTTGTATCGCTACAATGAGCAGTTCTTC
d_call: NA; v_call: TRBV20-1; clone_size: many; j_call: TRBJ2-7; cdr3_aa: CSARILANEQYF; cdr3_nt: TGCAGTGCTAGAATTCTAGCGAACGAGCAGTACTTC
d_call: TRBD2; v_call: TRBV20-1; clone_size: few; j_call: TRBJ2-5; cdr3_aa: CSATGTSGGLPGETQYF; cdr3_nt: TGCAGTGCTACCGGGACTAGCGGGGGACTCCCTGGAGAGACCCAGTACTTC
d_call: NA; v_call: TRBV10-3; clone_size: many; j_call: TRBJ1-1; cdr3_aa: CAISSAGGEAFF; cdr3_nt: TGTGCCATCAGTTCGGCGGGGGGCGAAGCTTTCTTT
d_call: TRBD1; v_call: TRBV7-2; clone_size: many; j_call: TRBJ2-7; cdr3_aa: CASSPRPGGSTYEQYF; cdr3_nt: TGTGCCAGCAGCCCGCGCCCAGGGGGATCAACCTACGAGCAGTACTTC
d_call: NA; v_call: TRBV27; clone_size: few; j_call: TRBJ1-1; cdr3_aa: CASSGGYGNTEAFF; cdr3_nt: TGTGCCAGCAGCGGGGGCTACGGGAACACTGAAGCTTTCTTT
d_call: NA; v_call: TRBV19; clone_size: NA; j_call: TRBJ2-1; cdr3_aa: CASSDQFRGPGNEQFF; cdr3_nt: TGTGCCAGTAGTGACCAATTTCGGGGGCCCGGCAATGAGCAGTTCTTC
d_call: NA; v_call: TRBV6-1; clone_size: few; j_call: TRBJ1-1; cdr3_aa: CASTTRWGRTEAFF; cdr3_nt: TGTGCCAGCACCACCAGGTGGGGGAGAACTGAAGCTTTCTTT
d_call: TRBD1; v_call: TRBV20-1; clone_size: NA; j_call: TRBJ1-2; cdr3_aa: CSASTGTGNGYTF; cdr3_nt: TGCAGTGCTAGTACCGGGACAGGGAATGGCTACACCTTC
d_call: NA; v_call: TRBV19; clone_size: NA; j_call: TRBJ1-2; cdr3_aa: CASSKTPTANYGYTF; cdr3_nt: TGTGCCAGTAGTAAGACGCCGACGGCCAACTATGGCTACACCTTC
d_call: TRBD1; v_call: TRBV12-5; clone_size: NA; j_call: TRBJ2-2; cdr3_aa: CASGLVLQGAGTGELFF; cdr3_nt: TGTGCTAGTGGTTTGGTCTTACAGGGGGCAGGCACCGGGGAGCTGTTTTTT
d_call: TRBD2; v_call: TRBV15; clone_size: many; j_call: TRBJ2-2; cdr3_aa: CATSRGSGGTGELFF; cdr3_nt: TGTGCCACCAGCAGAGGCAGCGGGGGGACGGGGGAGCTGTTTTTT
d_call: NA; v_call: TRBV7-9; clone_size: NA; j_call: TRBJ1-2; cdr3_aa: CPSSLTESNYGYTF; cdr3_nt: TGTCCCAGCAGCTTGACGGAATCTAACTATGGCTACACCTTC
d_call: TRBD2; v_call: TRBV19; clone_size: few; j_call: TRBJ2-1; cdr3_aa: CASSIVGTSGYNEQFF; cdr3_nt: TGTGCCAGTAGTATAGTAGGGACTAGCGGGTACAATGAGCAGTTCTTC
d_call: TRBD1; v_call: TRBV5-6; clone_size: NA; j_call: TRBJ2-1; cdr3_aa: CASSVRGGQGYNEQFF; cdr3_nt: TGTGCCAGCAGCGTCAGGGGGGGACAGGGCTACAATGAGCAGTTCTTC
d_call: NA; v_call: TRBV6-1; clone_size: NA; j_call: TRBJ1-3; cdr3_aa: CASSRQGNTIYF; cdr3_nt: TGTGCCAGCAGCCGGCAGGGGAACACCATATATTTT
d_call: TRBD1; v_call: TRBV6-1; clone_size: many; j_call: TRBJ1-6; cdr3_aa: CASSVGDRVDSPLHF; cdr3_nt: TGTGCCAGCAGTGTGGGGGACAGGGTGGATTCACCCCTCCACTTT
d_call: NA; v_call: TRBV10-3; clone_size: NA; j_call: TRBJ1-1; cdr3_aa: CASSHGSMHTEAFF; cdr3_nt: TGTGCCAGCAGCCACGGCAGTATGCACACTGAAGCTTTCTTT
d_call: NA; v_call: TRBV12-3/TRBV12-4; clone_size: few; j_call: TRBJ2-7; cdr3_aa: CASSLVSGTYYEQYF; cdr3_nt: TGTGCCAGCAGTTTAGTTTCGGGGACCTACTACGAGCAGTACTTC
d_call: NA; v_call: TRBV5-1; clone_size: NA; j_call: TRBJ1-4; cdr3_aa: CASSFESVNEELFF; cdr3_nt: TGCGCCAGCAGCTTCGAAAGTGTTAATGAAGAACTGTTTTTT
d_call: NA; v_call: TRBV6-1; clone_size: few; j_call: TRBJ2-7; cdr3_aa: CASTDGRYEQYF; cdr3_nt: TGTGCCAGCACAGACGGGCGCTACGAGCAGTACTTC
d_call: TRBD1; v_call: TRBV5-1; clone_size: many; j_call: TRBJ2-2; cdr3_aa: CASSFGTGTGELFF; cdr3_nt: TGCGCCAGCAGCTTCGGGACAGGGACCGGGGAGCTGTTTTTT
d_call: NA; v_call: TRBV6-2/TRBV6-3; clone_size: NA; j_call: TRBJ2-5; cdr3_aa: CASSYGLAGNLIRAETQYF; cdr3_nt: TGTGCCAGCAGTTACGGCTTGGCAGGGAATCTCATTCGCGCAGAGACCCAGTACTTC
d_call: TRBD1; v_call: TRBV6-2/TRBV6-3; clone_size: NA; j_call: TRBJ1-1; cdr3_aa: CASSYSRTGVGTEAFF; cdr3_nt: TGTGCCAGCAGTTACTCAAGGACAGGGGTGGGCACTGAAGCTTTCTTT
d_call: TRBD1; v_call: TRBV5-4; clone_size: NA; j_call: TRBJ1-2; cdr3_aa: CASSLFPGTGVFYGYTF; cdr3_nt: TGTGCCAGCAGCTTATTCCCCGGGACAGGGGTTTTTTATGGCTACACCTTC
d_call: TRBD2; v_call: TRBV29-1; clone_size: few; j_call: TRBJ2-5; cdr3_aa: CSVSRTSDMEETQYF; cdr3_nt: TGCAGCGTGAGTCGGACTAGCGACATGGAAGAGACCCAGTACTTC
d_call: NA; v_call: TRBV6-5; clone_size: NA; j_call: TRBJ2-7; cdr3_aa: CASSYPSGEQYF; cdr3_nt: TGTGCCAGCAGTTACCCCTCGGGCGAGCAGTACTTC
d_call: TRBD1; v_call: TRBV10-3; clone_size: once; j_call: TRBJ2-2; cdr3_aa: CAISYSQGARRELFF; cdr3_nt: TGTGCCATCAGTTACTCACAGGGGGCCCGCCGGGAGCTGTTTTTT
d_call: NA; v_call: TRBV14; clone_size: NA; j_call: TRBJ2-4; cdr3_aa: CASSQGRVIQGGITKNIQYF; cdr3_nt: TGTGCCAGCAGCCAAGGACGCGTTATACAGGGAGGGATAACCAAAAACATTCAGTACTTC
d_call: NA; v_call: TRBV19; clone_size: many; j_call: TRBJ2-7; cdr3_aa: CASSIGWTSEQYF; cdr3_nt: TGTGCCAGTAGTATTGGCTGGACCAGCGAGCAGTACTTC
d_call: TRBD2; v_call: TRBV30; clone_size: NA; j_call: TRBJ2-3; cdr3_aa: CAGTSGNTDTQYF; cdr3_nt: TGTGCCGGGACTAGCGGTAACACAGATACGCAGTATTTT
d_call: NA; v_call: TRBV29-1; clone_size: many; j_call: TRBJ1-5; cdr3_aa: CSVVGPDQPQHF; cdr3_nt: TGCAGCGTTGTAGGGCCGGATCAGCCCCAGCATTTT
d_call: TRBD1; v_call: TRBV4-2; clone_size: NA; j_call: TRBJ1-4; cdr3_aa: CASSQDPGTGAEKLFF; cdr3_nt: TGTGCCAGCAGCCAAGATCCTGGGACAGGGGCCGAAAAACTGTTTTTT
d_call: NA; v_call: TRBV11-2; clone_size: few; j_call: TRBJ2-7; cdr3_aa: CASSPSEETYEQYF; cdr3_nt: TGTGCCAGCAGCCCCTCCGAGGAAACCTACGAGCAGTACTTC
d_call: TRBD2; v_call: TRBV2; clone_size: many; j_call: TRBJ2-2; cdr3_aa: CASGLAENTGELFF; cdr3_nt: TGTGCCAGCGGTCTAGCGGAGAACACCGGGGAGCTGTTTTTT
d_call: TRBD1; v_call: TRBV19; clone_size: many; j_call: TRBJ1-6; cdr3_aa: CATAGTGGNSPLHF; cdr3_nt: TGTGCCACCGCCGGGACAGGGGGCAATTCACCCCTCCACTTT
d_call: NA; v_call: TRBV20-1; clone_size: few; j_call: TRBJ2-3; cdr3_aa: CSARGELGTDTQYF; cdr3_nt: TGCAGTGCTAGAGGGGAACTAGGAACAGATACGCAGTATTTT
d_call: NA; v_call: TRBV19; clone_size: many; j_call: TRBJ2-1; cdr3_aa: CASRSTGLTEQFF; cdr3_nt: TGTGCCAGTAGAAGTACAGGGTTGACTGAGCAGTTCTTC
d_call: NA; v_call: TRBV6-1; clone_size: NA; j_call: TRBJ1-2; cdr3_aa: CASSETSLIDGYTF; cdr3_nt: TGTGCCAGCAGTGAAACCTCACTAATCGATGGCTACACCTTC
d_call: TRBD2; v_call: TRBV19; clone_size: few; j_call: TRBJ2-3; cdr3_aa: CASSISGGAADTQYF; cdr3_nt: TGTGCCAGTAGTATTAGCGGGGGGGCAGCGGATACGCAGTATTTT
d_call: NA; v_call: TRBV10-3; clone_size: NA; j_call: TRBJ2-5; cdr3_aa: CAISSTGTFKETQYF; cdr3_nt: TGTGCCATCAGTTCCACCGGGACTTTTAAAGAGACCCAGTACTTC
d_call: NA; v_call: TRBV14; clone_size: many; j_call: TRBJ1-5; cdr3_aa: CASSQTHRWKSQHF; cdr3_nt: TGTGCCAGCAGCCAAACGCACCGGTGGAAATCCCAGCATTTT